These 3 T cell receptor beta chains were sequenced from one sample in a study of monozygotic twins with inflammatory bowel disease. TCRdb reprocessed the 5' RACE reads, with one entry per CDR3 protein and no DNA. The repertoire table contains approximately 400,000 distinct CDR3 sequences. Sample: blood. These receptors were obtained from a human donor with ulcerative colitis or Crohn's disease, or a healthy co-twin of an affected twin (not recorded which).

This chain connects TRBV5-5 to TRBJ1-1; TCRdb reports TRBD1, a call that lacks DNA to check it against. Germline CDR1 and CDR2: SGHKS and YYEKEE (reference sequence). The CDR3 covers 14 residues. This chain's CDR3 is CASSRSGQDTEAFF.

The J gene is TRBJ1-2, the V gene TRBV11-2; as DNA is missing, the TRBD1 call by TCRdb cannot be tested. Germline CDR1 reads SGHAT; CDR2 reads FQNNGV. The CDR3 runs 15 residues. CDR3: CASSDLRTGGYGYTF.

The CDR3 sequence: CASSLKPGSGYTF. This chain links TRBV12-3 or TRBV12-4 with TRBJ1-2; the D call from TCRdb, TRBD1, cannot be confirmed without DNA. The CDR3 loop spans 13 amino acids.